This TCR beta chain emerged from a study of identical twins. Each CDR3 protein gets one entry after TCRdb re-called the 5' RACE reads with MiXCR. There are 500,000 to 650,000 distinct CDR3 sequences in the sample; roughly 6.6% occur only once, and roughly 1.5% lies in the top ten. The donors were all healthy and Caucasian. The CDR3 totals 15 residues. The V and J ends lost 6 bases and 7 bases, in that order; junction bases with no gene match: 12. The table lists this clonotype with many counts. These same records also appear under a second study, on yellow fever vaccine responses in identical twins.

The receptor comes from a young woman in good health. The chain is built from TRBV12-3 or TRBV12-4 and TRBJ1-1, with 9 bases aligning to TRBD1. Sequenced input: PBMCs. The CDR3 is CASSLPTGGIGEAFF. CDR3 DNA sequence: TGTGCCAGCAGCCTACCCACAGGGGGCATCGGTGAAGCTTTCTTT.